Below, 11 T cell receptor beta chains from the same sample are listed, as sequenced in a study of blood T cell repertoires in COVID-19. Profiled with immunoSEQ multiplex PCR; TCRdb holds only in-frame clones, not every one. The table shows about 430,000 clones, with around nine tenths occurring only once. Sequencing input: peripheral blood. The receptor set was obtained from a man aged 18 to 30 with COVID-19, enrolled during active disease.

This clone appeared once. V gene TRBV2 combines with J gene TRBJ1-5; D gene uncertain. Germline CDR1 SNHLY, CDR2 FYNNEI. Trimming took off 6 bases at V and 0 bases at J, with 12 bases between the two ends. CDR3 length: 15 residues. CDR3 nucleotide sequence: TGTGCCAGCAGATTCGGAGACTATAGCAATCAGCCCCAGCATTTT. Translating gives CASRFGDYSNQPQHF.

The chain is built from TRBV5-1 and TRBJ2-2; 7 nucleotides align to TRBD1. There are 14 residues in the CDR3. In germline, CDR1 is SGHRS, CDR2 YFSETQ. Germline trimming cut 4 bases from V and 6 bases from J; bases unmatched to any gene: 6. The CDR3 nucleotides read TGCGCCAGCAGCGAGGACAGGTCCCCCGGGGAGCTGTTTTTT. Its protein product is CASSEDRSPGELFF.

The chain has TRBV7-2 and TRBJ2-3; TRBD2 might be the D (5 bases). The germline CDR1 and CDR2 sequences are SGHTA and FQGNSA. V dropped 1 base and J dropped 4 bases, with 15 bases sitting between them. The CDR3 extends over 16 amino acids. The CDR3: CASSLGLAGPADTQYF. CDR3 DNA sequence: TGTGCCAGCAGCTTAGGGCTAGCCGGCCCGGCAGATACGCAGTATTTT.

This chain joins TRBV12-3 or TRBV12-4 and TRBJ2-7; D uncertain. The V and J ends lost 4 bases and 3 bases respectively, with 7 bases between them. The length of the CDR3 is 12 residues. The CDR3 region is CASSSPGYEQYF. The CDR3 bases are TGTGCCAGCAGTTCCCCCGGCTACGAGCAGTACTTC.

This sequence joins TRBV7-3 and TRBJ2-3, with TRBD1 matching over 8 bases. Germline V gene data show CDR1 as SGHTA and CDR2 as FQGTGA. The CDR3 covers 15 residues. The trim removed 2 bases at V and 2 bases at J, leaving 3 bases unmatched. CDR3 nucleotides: TGTGCCAGCAGCTTATCAGGGGGCATCACAGATACGCAGTATTTT. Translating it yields CASSLSGGITDTQYF. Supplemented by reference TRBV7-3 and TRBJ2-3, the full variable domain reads GAGVSQTPSNKVTEKGKYVELRCDPISGHTALYWYRQSLGQGPEFLIYFQGTGAADDSGLPNDRFFAVRPEGSVSTLKIQRTERGDSAVYLCASSLSGGITDTQYFGPGTRLTVL.

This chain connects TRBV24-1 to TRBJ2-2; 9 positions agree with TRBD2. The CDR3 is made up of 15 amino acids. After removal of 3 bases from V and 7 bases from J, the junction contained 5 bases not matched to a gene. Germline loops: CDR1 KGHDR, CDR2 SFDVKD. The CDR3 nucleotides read TGTGCCACCAGTGATGAGCGGGGGGTGGTCGGGGAGCTGTTTTTT. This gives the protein CATSDERGVVGELFF.

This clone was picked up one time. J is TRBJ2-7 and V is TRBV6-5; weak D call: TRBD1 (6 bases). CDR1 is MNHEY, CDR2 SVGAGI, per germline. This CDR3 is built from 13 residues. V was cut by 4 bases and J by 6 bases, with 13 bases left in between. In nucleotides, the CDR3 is TGTGCCAGCAGTTTAACAGGGAAGATCGAGCAGTACTTC. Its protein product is CASSLTGKIEQYF.

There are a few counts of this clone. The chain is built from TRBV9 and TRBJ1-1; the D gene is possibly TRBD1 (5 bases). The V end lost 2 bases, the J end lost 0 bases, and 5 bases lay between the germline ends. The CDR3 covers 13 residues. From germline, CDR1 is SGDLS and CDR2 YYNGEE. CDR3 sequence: CASSVTVNTEAFF. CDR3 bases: TGTGCCAGCAGCGTGACAGTGAACACTGAAGCTTTCTTT.

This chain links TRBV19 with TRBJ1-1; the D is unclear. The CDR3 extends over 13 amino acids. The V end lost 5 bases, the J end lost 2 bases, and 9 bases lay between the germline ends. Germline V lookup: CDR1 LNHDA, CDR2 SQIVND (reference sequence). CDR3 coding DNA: TGTGCCAGTAGTCGGACGGGAAACACTGAAGCTTTCTTT. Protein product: CASSRTGNTEAFF.

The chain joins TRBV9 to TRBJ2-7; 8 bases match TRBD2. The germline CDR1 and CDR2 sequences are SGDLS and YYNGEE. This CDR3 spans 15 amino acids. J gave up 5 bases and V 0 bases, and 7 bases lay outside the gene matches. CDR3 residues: CASSVGGLAGDEQYF. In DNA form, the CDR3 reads TGTGCCAGCAGCGTAGGCGGGCTAGCGGGCGACGAGCAGTACTTC. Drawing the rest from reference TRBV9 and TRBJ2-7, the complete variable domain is DSGVTQTPKHLITATGQRVTLRCSPRSGDLSVYWYQQSLDQGLQFLIQYYNGEERAKGNILERFSAQQFPDLHSELNLSSLELGDSALYFCASSVGGLAGDEQYFGPGTRLTVT.

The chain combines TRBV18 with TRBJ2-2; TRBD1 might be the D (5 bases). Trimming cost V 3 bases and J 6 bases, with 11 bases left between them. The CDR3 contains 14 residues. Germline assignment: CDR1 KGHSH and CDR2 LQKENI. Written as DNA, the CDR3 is TGTGCCAGCTCACCCATGGCAGGGTCCGGGGAGCTGTTTTTT. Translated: CASSPMAGSGELFF.